A single sample gave rise to the 3 T cell receptor beta chains below, sequenced in a study of cytomegalovirus exposure and HLA in healthy donors. Measured with immunoSEQ multiplex PCR; TCRdb has only the in-frame clones, and not every one. This sample has about 220,000 clones; about 93% occur once, and the top ten carry 1.1%. Sequencing was carried out using PBMCs. These receptors were obtained from a woman between 18 and 29 years old in good health and CMV-seronegative.

The chain is built from TRBV10-1 and TRBJ2-7, with no clear D. This CDR3 has 9 residues. Trimming took off 11 bases at V and 1 base at J, with 3 bases between the two ends. Per the germline V gene, CDR1 is WNHNN and CDR2 is SYGVQD (reference sequence). The CDR3 DNA reads as TGCGCCGTATCCTACGAGCAGTACTTC. Translating gives CAVSYEQYF.

The rearrangement joins TRBV6-5 to TRBJ2-5, with a possible D match to TRBD1 (5 bases). The closer fit of TRBJ2-7 to the DNA end suggests the J call may be wrong. Germline CDR1 is MNHEY and CDR2 is SVGAGI. The length of the CDR3 is 12 residues. The CDR3 sequence is CASSSQGYEQYF. The CDR3 region has the DNA TGTGCCAGCAGTTCTCAGGGCTACGAGCAGTACTTC.

This rearrangement joins TRBV28 to TRBJ1-5; no definite D call. CDR1 and CDR2 from the germline V gene are MDHEN and SYDVKM. Trimming cost V 6 bases and J 6 bases, with 12 bases left between them. The CDR3 sequence is 13 residues long. CDR3 sequence (DNA): TGTGCCAGCAGAACGGGGAAAGGTCAGCCCCAGCATTTT. This sequence encodes CASRTGKGQPQHF. Full variable domain (outside the CDR3, taken from reference TRBV28 and TRBJ1-5): DVKVTQSSRYLVKRTGEKVFLECVQDMDHENMFWYRQDPGLGLRLIYFSYDVKMKEKGDIPEGYSVSREKKERFSLILESASTNQTSMYLCASRTGKGQPQHFGDGTRLSIL.